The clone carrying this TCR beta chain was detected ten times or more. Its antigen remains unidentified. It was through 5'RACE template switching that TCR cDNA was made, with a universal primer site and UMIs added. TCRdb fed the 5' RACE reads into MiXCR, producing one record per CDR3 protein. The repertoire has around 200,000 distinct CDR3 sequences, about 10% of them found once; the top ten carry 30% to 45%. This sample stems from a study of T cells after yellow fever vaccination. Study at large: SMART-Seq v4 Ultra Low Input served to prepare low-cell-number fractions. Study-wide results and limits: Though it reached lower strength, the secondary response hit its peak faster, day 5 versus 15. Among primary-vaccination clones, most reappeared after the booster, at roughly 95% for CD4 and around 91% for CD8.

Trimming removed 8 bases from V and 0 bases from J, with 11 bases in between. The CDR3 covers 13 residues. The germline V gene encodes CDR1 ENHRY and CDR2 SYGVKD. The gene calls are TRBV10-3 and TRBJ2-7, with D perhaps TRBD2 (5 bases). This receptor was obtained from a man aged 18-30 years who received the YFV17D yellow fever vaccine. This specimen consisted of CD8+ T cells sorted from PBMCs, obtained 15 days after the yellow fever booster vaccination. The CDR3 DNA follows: TGTGCCATCGGAACGGGGAGCTCCTACGAGCAGTACTTC. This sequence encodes CAIGTGSSYEQYF.